This T cell receptor (beta chain) derives from a study of T-cell memory formation after mild COVID-19. The study, taken as a whole, reports: Pre-infection memory carried some responding clones, suggesting that cross-reactive memory joined.

With regard to this clonotype: No antigen is known for it.

After removal of 0 bases from V and 4 bases from J, the junction contained 7 bases not matched to a gene. CDR1 is SGDLS, CDR2 YYNGEE, per germline. This CDR3 has 18 amino acids. MiXCR, applied by TCRdb to the 5' RACE reads, yields one record per CDR3 protein. This table holds hundreds of thousands of distinct CDR3 sequences, over 25% found once. The rearrangement links TRBV9 to TRBJ2-3; 14 bases match TRBD2. The sequence was collected from an adult woman who had mild COVID-19 (a few samples of this study predate the infection). Cell type and time point are not known. Material: PBMCs or a T cell subset sorted from them (not recorded which). CDR3 protein: CASSVAWGLAGDADTQYF. CDR3 nucleotides: TGTGCCAGCAGCGTAGCTTGGGGACTAGCGGGAGATGCAGATACGCAGTATTTT.